Listed here is a single T cell receptor (beta chain). The identical CDR3 is also encoded by other nucleotide sequences in the sample. The table came from immunoSEQ multiplex PCR; TCRdb's copy has only in-frame clones and leaves some out. The sample yields about 230,000 clones, around nine tenths seen once. This entry belongs to a study of blood T cell repertoires in COVID-19. CDR3 length: 14 residues. Germline CDR1 SGDLS, CDR2 YYNGEE. V lost 3 bases to trimming and J lost 4 bases; unmatched junction nucleotides: 3. Sequencing used PBMCs or T cells enriched from blood (not recorded which). The chain links TRBV9 to TRBJ1-5; 8 positions agree with TRBD1. The receptor's source is a woman under 40 with acute COVID-19. The CDR3 region is CASSATGGNQPQHF. The DNA for the CDR3 is TGTGCCAGCAGCGCTACAGGGGGTAATCAGCCCCAGCATTTT.